This is a list of T cell receptor beta chains from one sample in a study of tumor and adjacent non-tumor tissue in lung cancer. In TCRdb, the multiplex PCR reads were re-called with MiXCR into one record per CDR3 protein. The sample lists 95,000 to 150,000 distinct CDR3 sequences, 66% occurring once. Sequencing was performed on lung tumor tissue. The receptors were gathered from a man aged 30-40 years with non-small cell lung cancer. CDR3s include the opening cysteine and the closing phenylalanine or tryptophan. A D gene is named only where the DNA matches it firmly. Size values are once, few and many counts, or a class for expanded clones, and some rows have none.

>TRBD1|15|TRBJ1-5|TRBV12-3/TRBV12-4|many
CASKAGTGANQPQHF
TGTGCCAGCAAGGCCGGGACAGGGGCAAATCAGCCCCAGCATTTT
>.|16|TRBJ1-3|TRBV12-3/TRBV12-4|.
CASCCPLGSSGNTIYF
TGTGCCAGCTGTTGCCCCCTGGGGAGCTCTGGAAACACCATATATTTT
>.|13|TRBJ2-1|TRBV20-1|.
CSARKSSGMVQFF
TGCAGTGCTAGAAAGTCTAGTGGGATGGTGCAGTTCTTC
>.|14|TRBJ2-1|TRBV30|few
CAWSITSGSNEQFF
TGTGCCTGGAGTATTACCTCGGGGAGCAATGAGCAGTTCTTC
>TRBD2|17|TRBJ2-1|TRBV4-3|many
CASSRANLAGGYNEQFF
TGCGCCAGCAGCCGCGCCAACCTAGCGGGGGGCTATAATGAGCAGTTCTTC
>TRBD2|18|TRBJ2-3|TRBV5-4|.
CASSGGWHSGTRADTQYF
TGTGCCAGCAGCGGAGGGTGGCATAGCGGGACTCGGGCAGATACGCAGTATTTT
>TRBD1|15|TRBJ2-2|TRBV11-3|.
CSSSYRDRGYRELFF
TGTTCCAGTAGCTACCGGGACAGGGGATACCGGGAGCTGTTTTTT
>.|17|TRBJ2-7|TRBV4-1|.
CASSPLNRTGRVYEQYF
TGCGCCAGCAGCCCTTTAAACCGGACAGGGAGGGTCTACGAGCAGTATTTC
>.|13|TRBJ1-2|TRBV14|.
CASSQDQMHGYTF
TGTGCCAGCAGCCAAGATCAAATGCATGGCTACACCTTC
>.|12|TRBJ1-2|TRBV29-1|many
CSGTDPRYGYTF
TGCAGCGGGACAGATCCCCGCTATGGCTACACCTTC